The source of this T cell receptor beta chain is a study of neurological immune-mediated disorders (dated by TCRdb to the late 2010s). Study-wide context: Peripheral blood TCR-beta repertoires from HTLV-I-associated myelopathy (HAM/TSP) patients, multiple sclerosis patients and healthy controls were compared by UMI-based sequencing. Alongside PBMC samples, the set of about 100 TCR-beta libraries contained longitudinal samples, technical triplicates, and paired CD4+ and CD8+ T-cell subsets that had been sorted. Of the 60 to 70 subjects in the cohort, around 14 were HAM/TSP patients, about 35 were multiple sclerosis patients, and around 20 were healthy controls. General conclusions and limits of the study: No identical CDR3 amino acid sequences were found to be shared among expanded clones across subjects, suggesting that TCR-beta repertoires were private in all groups. The highest TCR clonal expansion was observed in HAM/TSP patients, whereas the lowest was observed in MS patients, even when compared with healthy controls.

Reading the germline V gene gives CDR1 SNHLY and CDR2 FYNNEI. V is reduced by 7 bases and J by 4 bases, leaving a spacing of 14 bases between them. The CDR3 covers 14 residues, taking in both the cysteine and the phenylalanine. Of the read, only the CDR3 DNA is kept; its 42 bases are in frame from base 1. Sorted-subset TCR libraries were prepared from about a million sorted CD4+ or CD8+ T cells. PBMCs were separated from peripheral blood using Ficoll-Hypaque density gradient centrifugation and then cryopreserved in liquid nitrogen. Paired sorted CD4+ and CD8+ subsets came from healthy controls, HAM/TSP patients and MS patients. This clonotype registers as medium-sized (0.01 to 0.1%) within its sample. This receptor's antigen is unknown. No much larger clone exists at a distance of one base, and base qualities are not known. cDNA was synthesized by template-switch 5'RACE using a primer carrying a 10-nucleotide random unique molecular identifier by which each TCR transcript was tagged. Every sequencing run yielded over 170 million TCR-beta sequences covering 15-18 subjects. Total RNA was extracted with the RNeasy kit. TCR-beta VDJ regions were amplified with primers for the TCR constant region and the 5'RACE anchor, using the KAPA Real-time Library Amplification kit. A first PCR added sample indexes and Illumina adaptors, and a second PCR then raised library yield. After Ampure bead purification, the TCR product of roughly 650 bp was size-selected on a 2% E-gel SizeSelection system. Library quality was checked on a Bioanalyzer, concentration was measured with Qubit, and libraries were quantified with the Kapa Library Quantification kit before pooling. An Illumina HiSeq 2500 was used to sequence the libraries paired-end at 2 x 150 bp. To increase sequence diversity, about 25-31% phiX was spiked into each library pool. The original pipeline was this. Quality-filtered reads were processed with the UMI-based MiGEC pipeline, which removed over 85% of raw TCR sequences during error correction. IMGT germline references were used for aligning VDJ genes, and each clonotype was defined as a unique CDR3 amino acid sequence together with its V-J genes. Clonal expansion, Shannon diversity, and CDR3 relatedness (CalcPairwiseDistances, ClusterSamples) were evaluated with VDJtools, and phylogenetic trees were built with CLCbio workbench. Expanded clones were defined as having at least 8 unique UMIs, based on coefficient-of-variation modelling across technical triplicates. TCRdb reworked the public reads: Q25 trimming with fastp, MiXCR clone assembly, productive beta chains retained. When rows share a CDR3 protein, they turn into one entry using the most common DNA and genes. The V and J calls come from TCRdb's annotation, not from the publication. The sample table holds under 35,000 distinct CDR3 sequences, of which roughly 25% were seen once. Clones ranked in the top ten supply 25% to 30% of the sample.

The sample was CD4+ T cells from blood. The V and J genes are TRBV2 and TRBJ1-5, with TRBD1 perhaps the D gene, on 5 matching bases. This receptor was taken from a man aged 50-59 years with HTLV-1-associated myelopathy (HAM/TSP). DNA sequence: TGTGCCAGCACCTACCTTGGGGGGAATCAGCCCCAGCATTTT. Its amino acids are CASTYLGGNQPQHF.